The next 9 T cell receptor beta chains were all read from a single sample in a study of T cells after posttransplantation cyclophosphamide. The protocol was immunoSEQ multiplex PCR, while the TCRdb copy is restricted to in-frame clones and leaves out a portion. The profile shows approximately 15,000 clones, around 86% of them singletons. Sequencing input: memory CD4+ T cells sorted from PBMCs. The receptors shown here come from a man aged 50 or older in good health, CMV-negative, and a related stem cell transplant donor.

J is TRBJ2-7 and V is TRBV6-5, with TRBD1 identical over 8 bases. Germline CDR1 reads MNHEY; CDR2 reads SVGAGI. Trimming removed 7 bases from V and 0 bases from J; junction bases left unmatched: 8. This CDR3 is 15 amino acids long. The CDR3 protein is CASKHRDRFSYEQYF. CDR3 nucleotides: TGTGCCAGCAAACACCGGGACAGGTTCTCCTACGAGCAGTACTTC.

The V and J genes are TRBV11-1 and TRBJ2-1; D is possibly TRBD2 (5 bases). Germline V gene lookup returns CDR1 SGHAT and CDR2 FQDESV (reference sequence). This CDR3 is 14 amino acids long. Trimming stripped 5 bases from V and 4 bases from J, with 12 bases between. The chain's CDR3 is CASSAGREYNEQFF. The CDR3 DNA follows: TGTGCCAGCAGCGCAGGCCGGGAATACAATGAGCAGTTCTTC.

The genes are TRBV28 and TRBJ1-2, with 7 positions matching TRBD1. There are 13 residues in the CDR3. Losses at the gene ends were 6 bases for V and 0 bases for J; bases not matched to a gene: 1. Germline V lookup: CDR1 MDHEN, CDR2 SYDVKM. The CDR3 DNA sequence: TGTGCCAGCAGGACAGGGCCTAACTATGGCTACACCTTC. It is translated as CASRTGPNYGYTF.

V usage is TRBV5-3 and J usage is TRBJ1-2; D remains unclear. TRBV5-3 is placed among ORFs of uncertain function. The CDR3 runs to 14 residues. Trimming removed 2 bases from V and 6 bases from J, with 14 bases in between. CDR3 amino acids: CARSLRVRVDGYTF. CDR3 bases: TGTGCCAGAAGCTTACGGGTGCGGGTAGATGGCTACACCTTC.

The chain links TRBV7-2 to TRBJ1-2, with TRBD1 matching over 10 bases. V lost 5 bases to trimming and J lost 5 bases; unmatched junction nucleotides: 8. Germline V gene data show CDR1 as SGHTA and CDR2 as FQGNSA. The CDR3 is made up of 15 amino acids. CDR3 DNA sequence: TGTGCCAGCAGCCCACAGGGGGGACAGGGGTATGGCTACACCTTC. Protein sequence: CASSPQGGQGYGYTF.

The chain combines TRBV18 with TRBJ2-5, with 9 bases aligning to TRBD2. Trimming at V came to 5 bases and at J to 5 bases, leaving 15 bases not matched to a gene. Per germline, CDR1 KGHSH and CDR2 LQKENI. The CDR3 length is 17 residues. The CDR3 here is CASSSASSGAGGETQYF. The CDR3, as DNA: TGTGCCAGCTCATCCGCGTCTAGCGGGGCCGGAGGGGAGACCCAGTACTTC.

The sample holds a few counts of this clone. This chain joins TRBV9 and TRBJ1-1; D perhaps matches TRBD1 (6 bases). Germline V lookup: CDR1 SGDLS, CDR2 YYNGEE. The CDR3 sequence is 15 residues long. V lost 4 bases to trimming and J lost 1 base, with 14 bases between them. In nucleotides, the CDR3 is TGTGCCAGCAGCCTGATGGGACACTCGAACACTGAAGCTTTCTTT. Protein: CASSLMGHSNTEAFF. Filled out from reference TRBV9 and TRBJ1-1, the complete variable domain reads DSGVTQTPKHLITATGQRVTLRCSPRSGDLSVYWYQQSLDQGLQFLIQYYNGEERAKGNILERFSAQQFPDLHSELNLSSLELGDSALYFCASSLMGHSNTEAFFGQGTRLTVV.

V is TRBV5-1 and J is TRBJ2-3, with D uncertain. Germline V gives CDR1 SGHRS, CDR2 YFSETQ. CDR3 length equals 12 residues. V was pared by 0 bases and J by 6 bases, with 5 bases between. CDR3 loop: CASSLVGDTQYF. CDR3 bases: TGCGCCAGCAGCTTGGTCGGGGATACGCAGTATTTT.

Note on this clone: Additional DNA sequences in this sample encode the identical CDR3. The rearrangement uses TRBV5-6 and TRBJ1-2, with 7 bases fitting TRBD1. There are 14 residues in the CDR3. The germline V gene has CDR1 SGHDT and CDR2 YYEEEE. V gave up 4 bases and J gave up 2 bases; unmatched junction bases: 5. The CDR3 DNA reads as TGTGCCAGCAGCCTCGGACAGGCGAACTATGGCTACACCTTC. This translates into CASSLGQANYGYTF.